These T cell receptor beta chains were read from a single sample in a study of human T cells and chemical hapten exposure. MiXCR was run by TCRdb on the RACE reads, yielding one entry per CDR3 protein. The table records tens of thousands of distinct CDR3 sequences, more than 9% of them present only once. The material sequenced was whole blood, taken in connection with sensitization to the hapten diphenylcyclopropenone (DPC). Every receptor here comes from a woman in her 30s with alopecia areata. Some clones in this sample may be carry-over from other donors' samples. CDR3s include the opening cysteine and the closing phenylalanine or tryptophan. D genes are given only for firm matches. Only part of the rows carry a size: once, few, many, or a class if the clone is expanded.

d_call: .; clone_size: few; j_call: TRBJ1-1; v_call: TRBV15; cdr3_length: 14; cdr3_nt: TGTGCCACCAGCAGGGATAGGGTAAGGAGTGAAGCTTTCTTT; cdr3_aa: CATSRDRVRSEAFF
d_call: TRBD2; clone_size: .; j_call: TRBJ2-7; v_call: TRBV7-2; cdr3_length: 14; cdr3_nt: TGTGCCAGCAGCTTCGGGACTAGCGCGGTGGGAGGGTACTTC; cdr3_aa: CASSFGTSAVGGYF
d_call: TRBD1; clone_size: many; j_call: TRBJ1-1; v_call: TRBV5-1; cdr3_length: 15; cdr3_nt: TGCGCCAGCAGCCGTCCCGGGACAGGGAACACTGAAGCTTTCTTT; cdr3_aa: CASSRPGTGNTEAFF
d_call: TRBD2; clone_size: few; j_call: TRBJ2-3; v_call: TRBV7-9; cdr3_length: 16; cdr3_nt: TGTGCCAGCAGCTTAGCGGGGACTAGCGGCACAGATACGCAGTATTTT; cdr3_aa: CASSLAGTSGTDTQYF
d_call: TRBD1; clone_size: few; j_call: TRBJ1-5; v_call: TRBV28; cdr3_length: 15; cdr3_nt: TGTGCCAGCAGTACACGGGACAGGATGGATCAGCCCCAGCATTTT; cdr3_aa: CASSTRDRMDQPQHF
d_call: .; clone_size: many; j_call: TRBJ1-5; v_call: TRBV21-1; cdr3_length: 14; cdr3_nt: TGTGCCAGCAGCAAGGGAGGGATGAATCAGCCCCAGCATTTT; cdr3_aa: CASSKGGMNQPQHF
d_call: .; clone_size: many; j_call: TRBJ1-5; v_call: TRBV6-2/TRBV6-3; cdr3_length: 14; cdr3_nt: TGTGCCAGCACCCCCGGGGCAAGCAATCAGCCCCAGCATTTT; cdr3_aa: CASTPGASNQPQHF
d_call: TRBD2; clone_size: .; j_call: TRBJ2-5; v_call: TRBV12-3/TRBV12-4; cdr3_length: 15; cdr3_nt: TGTGCCAGCAGCCGGGGACTAGCGACCCAAGAGACCCAGTACTTC; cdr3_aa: CASSRGLATQETQYF
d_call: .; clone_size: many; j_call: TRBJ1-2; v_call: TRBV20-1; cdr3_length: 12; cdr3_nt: TGCAGTGCTAGAGAGGGAGACTATGGCTACACCTTC; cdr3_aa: CSAREGDYGYTF
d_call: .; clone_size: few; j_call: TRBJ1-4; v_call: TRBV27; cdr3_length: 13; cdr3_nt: TGTGCCAGCAGTTTAAAGGGGGTCGGAAAACTGTTTTTT; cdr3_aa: CASSLKGVGKLFF
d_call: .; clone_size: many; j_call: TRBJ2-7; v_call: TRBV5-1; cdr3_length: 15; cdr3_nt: TGCGCCAGCAGCTCCTCAGGTCTTAGCTCCTACGAGCAGTACTTC; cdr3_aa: CASSSSGLSSYEQYF
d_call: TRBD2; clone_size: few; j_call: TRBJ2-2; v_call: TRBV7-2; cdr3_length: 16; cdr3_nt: TGTGCCAGCAGCTTGGCTAGCGGGGGCCGCACCGGGGAGCTGTTTTTT; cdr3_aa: CASSLASGGRTGELFF
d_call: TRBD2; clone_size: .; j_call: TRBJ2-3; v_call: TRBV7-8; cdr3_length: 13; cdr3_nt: TGTGCCAGCAGCCCGCCGCGGGAGGATACGCAGTATTTT; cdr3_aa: CASSPPREDTQYF
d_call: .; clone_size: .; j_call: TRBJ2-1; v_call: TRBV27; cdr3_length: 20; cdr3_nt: TGTGCCAGCAGTTTATCCTCGGTGCGGGGTGTCCCTGTCTCCTACAATGAGCAGTTCTTC; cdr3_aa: CASSLSSVRGVPVSYNEQFF
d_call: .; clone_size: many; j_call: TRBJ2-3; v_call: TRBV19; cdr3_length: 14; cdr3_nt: TGTGCCAGTAGTATCACAGGCAGCACAGATACGCAGTATTTT; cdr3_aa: CASSITGSTDTQYF
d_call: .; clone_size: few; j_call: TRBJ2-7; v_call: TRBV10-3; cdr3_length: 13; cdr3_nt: TGTGCCATCAGTGAAGGCCTAAACTACGAGCAGTACTTC; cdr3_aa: CAISEGLNYEQYF
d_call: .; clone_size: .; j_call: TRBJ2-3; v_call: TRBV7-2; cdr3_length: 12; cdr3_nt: TGTGCCAGCAGCGGGACCGAAGATACGCAGTATTTT; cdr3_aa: CASSGTEDTQYF
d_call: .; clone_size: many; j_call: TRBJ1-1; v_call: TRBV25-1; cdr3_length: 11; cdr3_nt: TGTGCCAGCGGCGACCTTCCCGAAGCTTTCTTT; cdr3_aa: CASGDLPEAFF
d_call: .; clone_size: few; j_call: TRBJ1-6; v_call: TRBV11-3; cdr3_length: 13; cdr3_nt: TGTGCCAGCAGCTTAGATCTGGTTTCACCCCTCCACTTT; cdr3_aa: CASSLDLVSPLHF
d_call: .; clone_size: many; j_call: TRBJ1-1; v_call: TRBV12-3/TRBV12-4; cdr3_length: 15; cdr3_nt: TGTGCCAGCAGTTTGTCCCGGGGGGGGAACACTGAAGCTTTCTTT; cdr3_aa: CASSLSRGGNTEAFF
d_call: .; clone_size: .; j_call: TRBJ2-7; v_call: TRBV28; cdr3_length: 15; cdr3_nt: TGTGCCAGCAGTCCCCACTCCGGGCGTCAGTACGAGCAGTACTTC; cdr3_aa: CASSPHSGRQYEQYF
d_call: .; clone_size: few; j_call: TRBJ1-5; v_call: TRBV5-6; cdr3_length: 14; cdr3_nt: TGTGCCAGCAGCTTGGCGGTTAGCAATCAGCCCCAGCATTTT; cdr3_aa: CASSLAVSNQPQHF
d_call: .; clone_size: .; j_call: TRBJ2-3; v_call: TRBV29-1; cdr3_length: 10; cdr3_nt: TGCAGCGTGTGGAGGGATACGCAGTATTTT; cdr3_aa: CSVWRDTQYF
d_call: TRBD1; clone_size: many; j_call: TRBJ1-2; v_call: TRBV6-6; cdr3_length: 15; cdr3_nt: TGTGCCAGCAGTTACGGCGGGACAGATAACTATGGCTACACCTTC; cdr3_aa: CASSYGGTDNYGYTF
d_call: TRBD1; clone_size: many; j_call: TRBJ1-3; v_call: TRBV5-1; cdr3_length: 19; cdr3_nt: TGCGCCAGCATTATTCGGCGGGACAGGCCCCAATACTCTGGAAACACCATATATTTT; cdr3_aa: CASIIRRDRPQYSGNTIYF
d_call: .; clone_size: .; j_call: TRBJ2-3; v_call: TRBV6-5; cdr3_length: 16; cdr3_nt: TGTGCCAGCAGTTACTCGAGGGCAGGGGGCACAGATACGCAGTATTTT; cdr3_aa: CASSYSRAGGTDTQYF
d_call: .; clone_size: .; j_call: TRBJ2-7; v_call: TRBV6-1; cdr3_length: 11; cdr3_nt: TGTGCCAGCCACCGGGTTGATGAGCAGTACTTC; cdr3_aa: CASHRVDEQYF
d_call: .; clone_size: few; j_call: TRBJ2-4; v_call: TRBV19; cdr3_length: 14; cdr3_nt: TGTGCCAGTAGCTCACCGGGGGAGAAAAACATTCAGTACTTC; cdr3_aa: CASSSPGEKNIQYF
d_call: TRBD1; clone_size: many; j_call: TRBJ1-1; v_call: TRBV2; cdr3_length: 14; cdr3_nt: TGTGCCAGCAGGAGATCCGGGACAGGTACTGAAGCTTTCTTT; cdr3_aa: CASRRSGTGTEAFF
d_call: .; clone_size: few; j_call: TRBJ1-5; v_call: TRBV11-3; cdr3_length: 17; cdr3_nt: TGTGCCAGCAGCTTAGAGTTCCGACGGGCCCTTTGGGAGCCCCAGCATTTT; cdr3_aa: CASSLEFRRALWEPQHF
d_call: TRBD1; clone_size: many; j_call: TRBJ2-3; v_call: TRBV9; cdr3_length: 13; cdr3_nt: TGTGCCAGCAGCGTACAGGGGGCAGATACGCAGTATTTT; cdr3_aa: CASSVQGADTQYF
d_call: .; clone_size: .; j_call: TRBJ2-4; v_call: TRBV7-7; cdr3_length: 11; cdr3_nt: TGTGCTAGCAAGACGACAGATATTCAGTACTTC; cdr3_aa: CASKTTDIQYF
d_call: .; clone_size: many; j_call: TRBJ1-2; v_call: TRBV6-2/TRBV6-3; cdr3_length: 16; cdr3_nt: TGTGCCAGCAGTTACTCGATGGCCGGGGCCGGCTATGGCTACACCTTC; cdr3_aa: CASSYSMAGAGYGYTF
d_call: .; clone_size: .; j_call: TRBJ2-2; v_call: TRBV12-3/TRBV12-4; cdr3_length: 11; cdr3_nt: TGTGCCAGCAGTTGGTCCGGGGAGCTGTTTTTT; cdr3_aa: CASSWSGELFF
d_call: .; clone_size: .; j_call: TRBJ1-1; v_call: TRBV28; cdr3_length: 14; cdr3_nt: TGTGCCAGCAGTTTACAACAGCATAAACCCGAAGCTTTCTTT; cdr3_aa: CASSLQQHKPEAFF
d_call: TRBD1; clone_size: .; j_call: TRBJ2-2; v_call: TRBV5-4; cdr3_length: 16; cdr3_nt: TGTGCCAGCAGCCCTACCGCAGGGGGCTTGCCCGGGGAGCTGTTTTTT; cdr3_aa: CASSPTAGGLPGELFF
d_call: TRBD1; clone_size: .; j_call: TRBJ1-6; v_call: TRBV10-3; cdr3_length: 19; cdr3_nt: TGTGCCATCAGTGAGACAGGGGGCTTCTCTAGCTCCTATAATTCACCCCTCCACTTT; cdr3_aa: CAISETGGFSSSYNSPLHF
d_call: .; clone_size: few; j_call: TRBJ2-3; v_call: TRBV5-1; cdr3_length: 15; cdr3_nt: TGCGCCAGCAGTACGCAGAATCCAGGCACAGATACGCAGTATTTT; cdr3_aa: CASSTQNPGTDTQYF
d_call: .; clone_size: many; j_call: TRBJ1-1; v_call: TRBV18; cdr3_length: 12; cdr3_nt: TGTGCCAGCTCCGAGATGAACACTGAAGCTTTCTTT; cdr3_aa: CASSEMNTEAFF
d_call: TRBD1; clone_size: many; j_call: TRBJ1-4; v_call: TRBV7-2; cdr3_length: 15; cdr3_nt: TGTGCCAGCACCTCCAGGACAGGCCGTAATGAAAAACTGTTTTTT; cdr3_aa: CASTSRTGRNEKLFF
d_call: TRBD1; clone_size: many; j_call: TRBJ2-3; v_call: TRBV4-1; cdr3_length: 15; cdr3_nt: TGCGCCAGCAGCCAGACAGGGGGATCTACTGGAACGCAGTATTTT; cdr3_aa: CASSQTGGSTGTQYF
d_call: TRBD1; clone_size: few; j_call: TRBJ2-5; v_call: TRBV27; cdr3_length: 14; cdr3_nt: TGTGCCAGCAGTTTATCCTCGACAGGGGAGACCCAGTACTTC; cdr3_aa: CASSLSSTGETQYF
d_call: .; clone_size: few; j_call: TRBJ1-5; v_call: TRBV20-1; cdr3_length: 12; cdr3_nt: TGCAGTGCAAGGACGGACGATCAGCCCCAGCATTTT; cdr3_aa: CSARTDDQPQHF